This T cell receptor (beta chain) was captured in a study of T cells after yellow fever vaccination. Study at large: Low-cell-number fractions underwent preparation using SMART-Seq v4 Ultra Low Input.

The CDR3 spans 16 residues. Germline lookup yields CDR1 SGHVS and CDR2 FQNEAQ. Trimming took off 0 bases at V and 2 bases at J, with 13 bases between the two ends. Study-wide findings and caveats: Researchers report a weaker secondary response that nonetheless peaked faster, day 5 versus 15. Within FACS-sorted repertoires, abundant clonotypes contaminating from the bulk population could be present.

5'RACE template switching produced TCR cDNA carrying a universal primer site and UMIs. TCRdb re-derived calls from the 5' RACE reads in MiXCR, one entry per CDR3 protein. Among 200,000 to 250,000 distinct CDR3 sequences, about 3% were seen once, and the ten largest hold 3.2%. Note on this clonotype: Its antigen is not known.

Sample: CD4+ T cells sorted from PBMCs, taken 10 days after the yellow fever booster vaccination. The J gene is TRBJ1-1, the V gene TRBV7-8; a weak D match, TRBD1 (5 bases). The receptor was derived from a man younger than 30 who received the YFV17D yellow fever vaccine. The CDR3 sequence: CASSLAGGVRNTEAFF. DNA of the CDR3: TGTGCCAGCAGCTTAGCAGGAGGGGTGAGAAACACTGAAGCTTTCTTT.